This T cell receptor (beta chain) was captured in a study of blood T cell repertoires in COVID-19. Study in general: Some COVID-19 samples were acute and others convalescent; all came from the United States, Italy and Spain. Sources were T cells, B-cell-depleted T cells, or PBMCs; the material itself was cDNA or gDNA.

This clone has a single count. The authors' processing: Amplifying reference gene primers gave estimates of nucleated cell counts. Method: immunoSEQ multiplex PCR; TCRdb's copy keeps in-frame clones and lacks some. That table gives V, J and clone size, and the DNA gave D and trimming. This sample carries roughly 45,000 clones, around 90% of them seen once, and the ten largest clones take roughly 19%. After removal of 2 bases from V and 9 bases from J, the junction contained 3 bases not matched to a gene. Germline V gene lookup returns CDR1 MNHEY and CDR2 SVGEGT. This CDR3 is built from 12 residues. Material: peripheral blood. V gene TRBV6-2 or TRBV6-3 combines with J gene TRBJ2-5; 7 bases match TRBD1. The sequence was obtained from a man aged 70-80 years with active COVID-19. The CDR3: CASSYPRGPQYF. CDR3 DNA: TGTGCCAGCAGTTACCCGAGGGGGCCCCAGTACTTC.